The 3 T cell receptor beta chains below all came from one sample that was sequenced in a study of blood T cell repertoires in COVID-19. Only in-frame clones appear in the TCRdb table, and some are missing; sequencing was by immunoSEQ multiplex PCR. The sample lists around 60,000 clones; 83% were seen once. Input material: peripheral blood. Receptors originate from a middle-aged man with COVID-19, enrolled during active disease.

The sample holds one count of this clone. The rearrangement links TRBV5-1 to TRBJ1-1; 8 positions match TRBD1. Germline CDR1 is SGHRS and CDR2 is YFSETQ. Losses at the gene ends were 4 bases for V and 1 base for J; bases not matched to a gene: 6. The CDR3 loop spans 15 amino acids. In DNA form, the CDR3 reads TGCGCCAGCAGCGGAAGGACAGGGAGGAACACTGAAGCTTTCTTT. Its translation: CASSGRTGRNTEAFF.

The chain has TRBV19 and TRBJ2-7; 8 bases are a match to TRBD1. Germline V gene sequence: CDR1 LNHDA, CDR2 SQIVND (reference sequence). V lost 5 bases, J lost 2 bases, and 8 bases stayed unmatched. This CDR3 comprises 15 residues. The CDR3 region has the DNA TGTGCCAGTAGTCTCGGACAGGGTTCAACCTACGAGCAGTACTTC. Protein: CASSLGQGSTYEQYF.

The chain is built from TRBV28 and TRBJ2-2; 9 bases fit TRBD2. The germline gives CDR1 MDHEN, CDR2 SYDVKM. The CDR3 consists of 13 residues. Trimming at V came to 11 bases and at J to 5 bases, leaving 6 bases not matched to a gene. CDR3 nucleotides: TGTGCCCGGCGGGGGGGAGTGACCGGGGAGCTGTTTTTT. It translates to CARRGGVTGELFF.